These 6 T cell receptor beta chains originate from one sample sequenced in a study of prognosis after radiotherapy for stage I lung cancer. Genomic DNA yielded TCR beta CDR3, amplified by two-round multiplex PCR. Every TRBV and TRBJ gene had its own specific primer in first-round PCR. Each CDR3 protein gets one entry after TCRdb re-called the multiplex PCR reads with MiXCR. This sample has roughly 23,000 distinct CDR3 sequences, with around 40% found just once. The material sequenced was PBMCs, taken before or after stereotactic body radiation therapy (not recorded which). Receptors originate from a donor over 45 with non-small cell lung cancer.

This clonotype was recorded many times. The rearrangement joins TRBV24-1 to TRBJ2-4; D may correspond to TRBD1 or TRBD2 (5 bases each). Germline CDR1 KGHDR, CDR2 SFDVKD. The CDR3 sequence is 20 residues long. Trimming cost V 6 bases and J 0 bases, with 26 bases left between them. The CDR3 DNA reads TGTGCCACCAGTCCCTTTCGCCGGGGCCTTAAGACCCAAGCCAAAAACATTCAGTACTTC. Translating gives CATSPFRRGLKTQAKNIQYF.

This rearrangement joins TRBV10-3 to TRBJ1-1; D is perhaps TRBD1 (6 bases). CDR1 and CDR2 from the germline V gene are ENHRY and SYGVKD. Deletions cut 10 bases from V and 1 base from J, with 19 bases between. The CDR3 runs 15 residues. The CDR3 loop reads CASSTGTNSNTEAFF. The DNA of the CDR3 is TGTGCCAGCAGCACCGGGACAAATTCGAACACTGAAGCTTTCTTT.

The chain recombines TRBV20-1 with TRBJ1-3, with D unresolved. Deletions cut 0 bases from V and 4 bases from J, with 16 bases between. Germline values: CDR1 DFQATT, CDR2 SNEGSKA (reference sequence). The CDR3 contains 16 residues. CDR3 bases: TGCAGTGCTAGAGATCCCCGTCGTGGGGTCGGAAACACCATATATTTT. Protein sequence: CSARDPRRGVGNTIYF.

The V call is TRBV6-1, the J call TRBJ2-1; 10 nucleotides align to TRBD1. Germline CDR1 and CDR2: MNHNS and SASEGT. The CDR3 is 12 amino acids. V shed 6 bases, J shed 8 bases, and the junction held 1 base outside the gene matches. The CDR3 loop reads CASRTGGYEQFF. CDR3 nucleotide sequence: TGTGCCAGCAGGACAGGGGGCTATGAGCAGTTCTTC.

The chain carries TRBV30 and TRBJ1-1; no firm D call. Germline CDR1 reads GTSNPN; CDR2 reads SVGIG (reference sequence). The CDR3 is made up of 11 amino acids. V lost 0 bases, J lost 4 bases, and 3 bases lay in between. The CDR3 here is CAWSVSTEAFF. For the CDR3, the DNA is TGTGCCTGGAGTGTGTCCACTGAAGCTTTCTTT.

The V gene is TRBV7-6, the J gene TRBJ2-5; 12 nucleotides align to TRBD2. Per the germline V gene, CDR1 is SGHVS and CDR2 is FNYEAQ. The length of the CDR3 is 16 residues. J lost 5 bases, V lost 5 bases, and 9 bases had no gene match. CDR3 amino acids: CASSPRLAGVGETQYF. The CDR3, as DNA: TGTGCCAGCAGCCCTCGACTAGCGGGAGTGGGTGAGACCCAGTACTTC.